This T cell receptor (beta chain) was identified in a study of PD-L1 blockade in urothelial cancer. This table comes from immunoSEQ multiplex PCR, and its TCRdb copy is limited to in-frame clones, with some not included. This table holds 55,000 or so clones, over 70% found once. Only one count was recorded for this clone. Source: PBMCs, taken around atezolizumab (anti-PD-L1) treatment. This receptor was obtained from a man aged 35 to 55 with urothelial cancer.

CDR3 nucleotide sequence: TGTGCCATTCGGGATGACACGCACTCTGGGGCCAACGTCCTGACTTTC. This sequence encodes CAIRDDTHSGANVLTF. The rearrangement uses TRBV10-3 and TRBJ2-6; tentatively, D is TRBD2 (5 bases). Looked up from germline, CDR1 is ENHRY and CDR2 is SYGVKD. The CDR3 runs 16 residues. Trimming took off 9 bases at V and 0 bases at J, with 15 bases between the two ends.